The present T cell receptor (beta chain) was sequenced within a study of T cell changes during pregnancy in multiple sclerosis. Libraries were prepared by immunoSEQ multiplex PCR; TCRdb keeps only in-frame clonotypes and omits some of them. The sample carries some 70,000 clones, less than 95% recorded once. This receptor was taken from a female donor with multiple sclerosis, enrolled in a pregnancy study. Specimen: peripheral blood, collected in the second trimester of pregnancy.

The DNA for the CDR3 is TGTGCCAGCAGTTTTCACGCGGGGGGCAATCAGCCCCAGCATTTT. It specifies CASSFHAGGNQPQHF. The V gene is TRBV28, the J gene TRBJ1-5; TRBD1 might be the D (5 bases). Per germline, CDR1 MDHEN and CDR2 SYDVKM. V was cut by 3 bases and J by 2 bases, with 11 bases left in between. This CDR3 is built from 15 residues.